Listed below are T cell receptor beta chains from one sample, sequenced in a study of T cells expressing NK-cell markers. TCRdb reprocessed the 5' RACE reads and reports one entry per CDR3 protein, with no DNA. The listing records some 150,000 distinct CDR3 sequences. The source material was blood T cells: a sorted CD56 or NKG2C T cell subset, CD4+ or CD8+ T cells, or bulk PBMC T cells (not recorded which). The receptors originated from a woman in her forties or fifties in good health. CDR3s include the opening cysteine and the closing phenylalanine or tryptophan.

j_gene | v_gene | CDR3aa
TRBJ2-7 | TRBV2 | CASSEFAASSYEQYF
TRBJ2-5 | TRBV20-1 | CSAQIAGLAGSIQETQYF
TRBJ2-1 | TRBV27 | CASRLPGQVDDEQFF
TRBJ2-7 | TRBV7-9 | CASSLAQGLIYEQYF
TRBJ2-1 | TRBV12-3/TRBV12-4 | CASSSRVGGRRDSYNEQFF
TRBJ2-2 | TRBV3-1 | CASSHSDRAHTGELFF
TRBJ2-1 | TRBV20-1 | CSASGLSSYNEQFF
TRBJ2-3 | TRBV28 | CATGGWGPTDTQYF
TRBJ2-1 | TRBV19 | CASRLGSYNEQFF
TRBJ2-1 | TRBV20-1 | CSAPVPSRSDNEQFF
TRBJ2-5 | TRBV5-5 | CASSRGTVQETQYF
TRBJ1-5 | TRBV2 | CASNLGIGQPQHF
TRBJ1-4 | TRBV4-1 | CASSPPVYRDEKLFF
TRBJ2-1 | TRBV16 | CASSQSTGGSYNEQFF
TRBJ2-3 | TRBV5-1 | CASSDGLAGVGADTQYF
TRBJ2-3 | TRBV4-1 | CASSHLPPASQGLTDTQYF
TRBJ2-1 | TRBV12-3/TRBV12-4 | CASGGGPEQFF
TRBJ2-5 | TRBV5-1 | CASSIGQGLTETQYF
TRBJ2-7 | TRBV10-3 | CAIQAIGEQYF
TRBJ2-2 | TRBV19 | CASSPGSNTGELFF
TRBJ2-3 | TRBV12-3/TRBV12-4 | CASSGLGQGGDTQYF
TRBJ2-1 | TRBV6-5 | CASYSNGGPNNEQFF
TRBJ1-5 | TRBV28 | CASSLWLGVNQPQHF
TRBJ2-2 | TRBV7-2 | CASSLGQGSSGELFF
TRBJ2-1 | TRBV3-1 | CASSQPLAGARNEQFF
TRBJ2-1 | TRBV7-3 | CASSLKDEQFF
TRBJ2-5 | TRBV5-1 | CASSLGAGAVFKETQYF
TRBJ2-1 | TRBV5-6 | CASIPGQAGHEQFF
TRBJ2-5 | TRBV7-8 | CASSQGTASYGETQYF
TRBJ2-1 | TRBV28 | CASSRPRVPHEQFF
TRBJ2-7 | TRBV4-1 | CASSQGGTYPYEQYF
TRBJ2-3 | TRBV4-1 | CASSPGMRADTQYF
TRBJ2-7 | TRBV12-3/TRBV12-4 | CASSSLAGPSYEQYF
TRBJ2-1 | TRBV9 | CASSPWDLGDNEQFF
TRBJ2-7 | TRBV10-3 | CAISEYGGSSYEQYF
TRBJ2-3 | TRBV27 | CASTRQLTTDTQYF
TRBJ2-2 | TRBV4-1 | CASSQVRKTGELFF
TRBJ1-1 | TRBV27 | CASSLSGNGEAFF
TRBJ2-7 | TRBV2 | CASSGLKTYEQYF
TRBJ2-7 | TRBV30 | CAWSSGQGSYEQYF
TRBJ1-5 | TRBV19 | CASGTQHRPQHF
TRBJ2-3 | TRBV28 | CASSPRTDSSTDTQYF
TRBJ2-7 | TRBV15 | CATSEGPPTEQYF
TRBJ1-1 | TRBV3-1 | CASSHEDRNTEAFF